This T cell receptor (beta chain) comes out of a study of shared clonotypes between healthy human individuals. Methods used by the authors: From ImmunoSEQ came sequences covering only the junction and carrying no quality scores, so filtering differed. The data were produced by immunoSEQ multiplex PCR, yet TCRdb's version contains in-frame clones alone and is incomplete. D and trimming were read from the DNA, whereas the V and J calls and clone size are those reported in that table. The repertoire holds approximately 2,000,000 clones, roughly 92% seen once, with around 0.38% in the top ten. Germline assignment: CDR1 SGDLS and CDR2 YYNGEE. V was trimmed by 3 bases and J by 3 bases, leaving 19 bases between them. CDR3 length equals 16 residues. Regarding the study as a whole: Generally, estimated richness proved larger in naive subsets than it did in memory subsets.

Note on this clone: Its antigen is unidentified.

The chain has TRBV9 and TRBJ2-7; D perhaps matches TRBD2 (6 bases). The TCR was taken from a man in his late teens or twenties in good health. Some clones in this sample may be carry-over from other donors' samples. Sequencing used naive CD4+ T cells from PBMCs. Documented subset: CD45RA+ positively selected. In DNA, the CDR3 is TGTGCCAGCAGCGCCCCCGGAGGGGTGGCTAGCTACGAGCAGTACTTC. This codes for CASSAPGGVASYEQYF.